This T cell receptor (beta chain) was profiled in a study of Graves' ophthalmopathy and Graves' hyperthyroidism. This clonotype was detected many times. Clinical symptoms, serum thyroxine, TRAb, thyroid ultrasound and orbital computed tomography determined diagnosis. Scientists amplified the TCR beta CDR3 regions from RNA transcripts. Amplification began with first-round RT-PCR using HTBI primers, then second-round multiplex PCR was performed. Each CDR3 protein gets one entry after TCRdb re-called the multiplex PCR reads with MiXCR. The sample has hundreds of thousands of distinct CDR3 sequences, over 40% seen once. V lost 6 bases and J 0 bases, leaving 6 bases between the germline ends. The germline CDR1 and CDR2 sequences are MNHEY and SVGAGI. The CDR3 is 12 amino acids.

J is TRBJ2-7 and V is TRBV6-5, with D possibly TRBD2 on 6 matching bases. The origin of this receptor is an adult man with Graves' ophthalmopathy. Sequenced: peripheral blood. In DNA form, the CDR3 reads TGTGCCAGCAGGACTAGCTCCTACGAGCAGTACTTC. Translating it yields CASRTSSYEQYF.